This entry lists 31 T cell receptor beta chains sequenced from one sample in a study of shared clonotypes between healthy human individuals. The repertoire was sequenced with immunoSEQ multiplex PCR; TCRdb's copy has only in-frame clones and lacks some. The sample shows about 820,000 clones, approximately 92% of them seen only once. The naive CD8 subset, CD45RO-negative cells positively selected for CCR7, excluded terminally differentiated effector memory CD45RA+ cells. Sequencing input: naive CD8+ T cells sorted from blood. These TCRs come from a young man in good health.

About this clone itself: The identical CDR3 is also encoded by other nucleotide sequences in the sample. This sequence joins TRBV7-9 and TRBJ2-7; 12 bases line up with TRBD1. There are 13 residues in the CDR3. J was trimmed by 6 bases and V by 5 bases; bases with no gene match: 2. CDR1 and CDR2 (germline): SEHNR, FQNEAQ (reference sequence). CDR3 residues: CASSGTGGVEQYF. The CDR3 region has the DNA TGTGCCAGCAGCGGGACAGGGGGCGTCGAGCAGTACTTC.

V usage is TRBV27 and J usage is TRBJ2-1; 11 positions match TRBD2. Trimming at V came to 10 bases and at J to 6 bases, leaving 32 bases not matched to a gene. Germline CDR1 is MNHEY and CDR2 is SMNVEV (reference sequence). The CDR3 extends over 22 amino acids. CDR3 loop: CATGFNIFQGRVAGGPGNEQFF. In DNA form, the CDR3 reads TGTGCCACCGGTTTCAACATCTTTCAGGGGAGGGTAGCGGGAGGGCCTGGCAATGAGCAGTTCTTC.

The V call is TRBV11-3, the J call TRBJ2-7; 11 positions agree with TRBD1. Germline-derived CDR1 and CDR2 are SGHNT and YENEEA. Trimming at V came to 5 bases and at J to 4 bases, leaving 4 bases not matched to a gene. CDR3 length: 14 amino acids. The DNA of the CDR3 is TGTGCCAGCAGCCCGGGACAGGGGGGGTACGAGCAGTACTTC. Protein product: CASSPGQGGYEQYF.

The V and J genes are TRBV27 and TRBJ1-2, with 8 bases that match TRBD1. CDR3 length: 15 residues. V gave up 5 bases and J gave up 5 bases; unmatched junction bases: 10. Germline values: CDR1 MNHEY, CDR2 SMNVEV (reference sequence). Here the CDR3 reads CASSGWTGRFYGYTF. DNA for the CDR3: TGTGCCAGCAGTGGATGGACAGGGAGATTTTATGGCTACACCTTC.

This clone was counted a single time. The rearrangement joins TRBV27 to TRBJ2-7; 7 bases fit TRBD1. This CDR3 has 13 residues. With 2 bases clipped from V and 5 bases from J, the junction kept 3 bases outside the gene matches. The germline V gene has CDR1 MNHEY and CDR2 SMNVEV (reference sequence). In nucleotides, the CDR3 is TGTGCCAGCAGTTTAGGACAGGAGAACGAGCAGTACTTC. It is translated as CASSLGQENEQYF.

V usage is TRBV11-1 and J usage is TRBJ2-7; TRBD2 is a possible D gene (5 bases). The V gene's germline CDR1 is SGHAT and CDR2 FQDESV (reference sequence). CDR3 size: 11 residues. With 9 bases removed from V and 4 bases from J, the gap between germline ends came to 10 bases. DNA for the CDR3: TGTGCCAGTCAGAGAGGGTACGAGCAGTACTTC. As protein: CASQRGYEQYF.

The chain links TRBV9 to TRBJ2-3; TRBD2 matches at 9 bases. Trimming at V came to 5 bases and at J to 4 bases, leaving 5 bases not matched to a gene. This CDR3 contains 14 residues. Germline CDR1 reads SGDLS; CDR2 reads YYNGEE. The CDR3 coding sequence is TGTGCCAGCAGTTTAGCGGGAGATCCAGATACGCAGTATTTT. This gives the protein CASSLAGDPDTQYF.

The V and J genes are TRBV11-1 and TRBJ2-3, with D possibly TRBD2 on 5 matching bases. This CDR3 spans 13 amino acids. Germline CDR1 reads SGHAT; CDR2 reads FQDESV (reference sequence). V lost 2 bases to trimming and J lost 4 bases, with 7 bases between them. Here the CDR3 reads CASSLTLADTQYF. The CDR3 DNA is TGTGCCAGCAGCTTAACACTAGCAGATACGCAGTATTTT.

A single count supports this clone. This chain uses TRBV4-1 with TRBJ1-1; D remains ambiguous. This CDR3 spans 14 amino acids. Germline CDR1 MGHRA, CDR2 YSYEKL. V was clipped by 1 base and J by 6 bases, with 12 bases between them. The CDR3 sequence is CASSQVRQSSEAFF. CDR3 in DNA: TGCGCCAGCAGCCAAGTACGGCAGTCTTCTGAAGCTTTCTTT.

The CDR3 nucleotides read TGTGCCAGCAGCGCCTCCGGGGGGACCTACAATGAGCAGTTCTTC. Its translation is CASSASGGTYNEQFF. The V call is TRBV9, the J call TRBJ2-1, with TRBD2 identical over 7 bases. The CDR3 sequence is 15 residues long. The V gene's germline CDR1 is SGDLS and CDR2 YYNGEE. V was pared by 3 bases and J by 2 bases, with 5 bases of the junction left unmatched.

Of note for this clone: This clone may be a read error of a much larger clone one base away. Other nucleotide sequences in the sample specify the same CDR3. The chain joins TRBV11-3 to TRBJ2-3; no definite D call. V was trimmed by 5 bases and J by 0 bases, leaving 6 bases between them. Germline CDR1 is SGHNT and CDR2 is YENEEA. This CDR3 has 13 amino acids. The CDR3 region is CASSPPSTDTQYF. The CDR3 DNA follows: TGTGCCAGCAGCCCCCCAAGCACAGATACGCAGTATTTT.

The chain employs TRBV28 and TRBJ2-1, with TRBD2 matching over 8 bases. V trimming: 3 bases; J trimming: 8 bases; junction bases outside the gene matches: 6. Germline V gene sequence: CDR1 MDHEN, CDR2 SYDVKM. The CDR3 consists of 14 residues. The CDR3 DNA sequence: TGTGCCAGCAGTTTCATTACAGCGGGAGATGAGCAGTTCTTC. Its protein product is CASSFITAGDEQFF.

The sample holds one count of this clone. This chain connects TRBV5-3 to TRBJ2-2; a possible D gene is TRBD1 (5 bases). TRBV5-3 is designated an ORF whose function remains uncertain. V was clipped by 0 bases and J by 7 bases, with 13 bases between them. This CDR3 has 15 amino acids. CDR3 amino acids: CARSLGPDSHGELFF. The CDR3 DNA is TGTGCCAGAAGCTTGGGCCCTGACAGTCACGGGGAGCTGTTTTTT.

The chain employs TRBV28 and TRBJ2-7, with a possible D match to TRBD1 (6 bases). This CDR3 contains 16 residues. V lost 3 bases and J 0 bases, leaving 15 bases between the germline ends. CDR1 is MDHEN and CDR2 is SYDVKM in the germline V gene. The chain's CDR3 is CASSFGSRGFSYEQYF. Written as DNA, the CDR3 is TGTGCCAGCAGTTTTGGTAGTAGGGGGTTCTCCTACGAGCAGTACTTC.

The chain combines TRBV5-1 with TRBJ2-1; D uncertain. Germline V gives CDR1 SGHRS, CDR2 YFSETQ. The V end was cut by 4 bases, the J end by 0 bases, with 14 bases between. The CDR3 is 16 residues long. Here the CDR3 reads CASSGGVPSSYNEQFF. The CDR3 nucleotides read TGCGCCAGCAGCGGTGGAGTGCCTAGCTCCTACAATGAGCAGTTCTTC.

The chain couples TRBV7-9 to TRBJ2-7; TRBD1 is a possible D gene (6 bases). The germline CDR1 and CDR2 sequences are SEHNR and FQNEAQ (reference sequence). Trimming left V 4 bases short and J 4 bases short, with 17 bases between. The CDR3 runs to 15 residues. The CDR3 spells CASSSDLTGLYEQYF. The CDR3 DNA sequence: TGTGCCAGCAGCTCCGACTTGACAGGATTATACGAGCAGTACTTC.

V usage is TRBV28 and J usage is TRBJ2-3; D may correspond to TRBD1 or TRBD2 (5 bases each). The length of the CDR3 is 14 residues. V was trimmed by 6 bases and J by 5 bases, leaving 15 bases between them. Germline V gene data show CDR1 as MDHEN and CDR2 as SYDVKM. This CDR3 reads CASSLDGAGDTQYF. The CDR3 nucleotides are TGTGCCAGCAGCCTGGACGGGGCGGGAGATACGCAGTATTTT.

The chain's CDR3 is CASSYGTSGSELFF. Here the CDR3 DNA reads TGTGCCAGCAGTTATGGGACTAGCGGATCCGAGCTGTTTTTT. The chain is built from TRBV6-6 and TRBJ2-2; TRBD2 agrees at 11 bases. The trim removed 3 bases at V and 11 bases at J, leaving 5 bases unmatched. The germline gives CDR1 MNHNY, CDR2 SVGAGI (reference sequence). This CDR3 has 14 amino acids.

The genes are TRBV15 and TRBJ2-3; D ambiguous. From germline, CDR1 is LNHNV and CDR2 YYDKDF (reference sequence). CDR3 length equals 13 residues. Trimming cost V 4 bases and J 4 bases, with 9 bases left between them. Written as DNA, the CDR3 is TGTGCCACCAGCACTAACCGCGCAGATACGCAGTATTTT. This translates into CATSTNRADTQYF.

This clone is a singleton in its sample. V is TRBV29-1 and J is TRBJ1-1; the D gene is possibly TRBD1 (5 bases). Germline lookup yields CDR1 SQVTM and CDR2 ANQGSEA. V gave up 4 bases and J gave up 4 bases, with 16 bases separating them. The CDR3 covers 14 residues. CDR3 loop: CSVVAGTVPTEAFF. CDR3 coding DNA: TGCAGCGTTGTTGCAGGGACTGTTCCCACTGAAGCTTTCTTT. Drawing the rest from reference TRBV29-1 and TRBJ1-1, the complete variable domain is SAVISQKPSRDICQRGTSLTIQCQVDSQVTMMFWYRQQPGQSLTLIATANQGSEATYESGFVIDKFPISRPNLTFSTLTVSNMSPEDSSIYLCSVVAGTVPTEAFFGQGTRLTVV.

The chain links TRBV11-2 to TRBJ1-5; D ambiguous. Trimming removed 4 bases from V and 7 bases from J, with 11 bases in between. Germline CDR1 reads SGHAT; CDR2 reads FQNNGV. The CDR3 length is 13 residues. The CDR3 is CASSSSDQQPQHF. The CDR3 DNA sequence: TGTGCCAGCAGCTCCAGCGATCAGCAGCCCCAGCATTTT. The complete variable domain, with remaining parts taken from reference TRBV11-2 and TRBJ1-5, reads EAGVAQSPRYKIIEKRQSVAFWCNPISGHATLYWYQQILGQGPKLLIQFQNNGVVDDSQLPKDRFSAERLKGVDSTLKIQPAKLEDSAVYLCASSSSDQQPQHFGDGTRLSIL.

This chain joins TRBV11-3 and TRBJ2-1; TRBD2 is a possible D gene (5 bases). Germline CDR1 SGHNT, CDR2 YENEEA. Trimming removed 1 base at V and 3 bases at J, with 7 bases between. This CDR3 region has 14 residues. The CDR3 nucleotides read TGTGCCAGCAGCTTAGCGGGAAACTACAATGAGCAGTTCTTC. It encodes CASSLAGNYNEQFF.

Concerning this clone itself: One end of the junction is discordant with germline, which a read error may explain. Different DNA sequences within this sample yield the same CDR3. The chain is built from TRBV10-2 and TRBJ2-7, with 7 nucleotides matching TRBD2. This CDR3 comprises 12 residues. Germline V gene sequence: CDR1 WSHSY, CDR2 SAAADI. The CDR3 here is CASQTGDYEQYF. The CDR3 region has the DNA TGCGCCAGCCAGACGGGGGACTACGAGCAGTACTTT.

This clone was recorded only once. The chain is built from TRBV7-9 and TRBJ2-5, with no clear D. This CDR3 is 13 amino acids long. Trimming left V 5 bases short and J 2 bases short, with 9 bases between. Germline V gives CDR1 SEHNR, CDR2 FQNEAQ (reference sequence). The CDR3 bases are TGTGCCAGCAGCCCCATAGATCAAGAGACCCAGTACTTC. Translation: CASSPIDQETQYF.

A few counts support this clone. The rearrangement joins TRBV13 to TRBJ2-1; D gene uncertain. There are 17 residues in the CDR3. Germline V lookup: CDR1 PRHDT, CDR2 FYEKMQ (reference sequence). V was shortened by 3 bases and J by 7 bases, with 22 bases between the two germline ends. The CDR3 nucleotides read TGTGCCAGCAGCTTTCATCCGAGGATCAGGCTGGAGAATGAGCAGTTCTTC. Its protein is CASSFHPRIRLENEQFF.

V and J are TRBV4-1 and TRBJ1-1; 7 bases are a match to TRBD1. V gave up 3 bases and J gave up 7 bases; unmatched junction bases: 14. Germline V gene lookup returns CDR1 MGHRA and CDR2 YSYEKL. The length of the CDR3 is 16 residues. The CDR3 DNA reads TGCGCCAGCAGCCACGAGCCCCCAGGGGGACGTGATGAAGCTTTCTTT. This translates into CASSHEPPGGRDEAFF.

J is TRBJ2-7 and V is TRBV6-6; TRBD1 aligns across 7 bases. Germline assignment: CDR1 MNHNY and CDR2 SVGAGI (reference sequence). The trim removed 7 bases at V and 6 bases at J, leaving 6 bases unmatched. This CDR3 region has 12 residues. The CDR3 bases are TGTGCCAGCAACTACAGGGGAAGCGAGCAGTACTTC. Amino acid sequence: CASNYRGSEQYF.

V and J are TRBV18 and TRBJ1-1; maybe TRBD1 (5 bases). The CDR3 totals 16 residues. The germline CDR1 and CDR2 sequences are KGHSH and LQKENI. Trimming removed 0 bases at V and 3 bases at J, with 14 bases between. CDR3 in amino acids: CASSPPLNGGDTEAFF. CDR3 coding DNA: TGTGCCAGCTCACCACCCCTAAACGGAGGGGACACTGAAGCTTTCTTT.

The rearrangement links TRBV28 to TRBJ1-5; 8 nucleotides match TRBD1. This CDR3 comprises 16 residues. Unmatched junction bases numbered 10, after V lost 7 bases and J lost 2 bases. Germline CDR1 reads MDHEN; CDR2 reads SYDVKM. The CDR3 loop reads CASIWQGARGNQPQHF. The CDR3 DNA reads as TGTGCCAGCATTTGGCAGGGGGCTCGAGGCAATCAGCCCCAGCATTTT. The entire variable domain, with the rest obtained from reference TRBV28 and TRBJ1-5, is as follows: DVKVTQSSRYLVKRTGEKVFLECVQDMDHENMFWYRQDPGLGLRLIYFSYDVKMKEKGDIPEGYSVSREKKERFSLILESASTNQTSMYLCASIWQGARGNQPQHFGDGTRLSIL.

This chain connects TRBV18 to TRBJ2-1, with D possibly matching TRBD1 (6 bases). V shed 6 bases and J shed 0 bases, with 9 bases lying between them. Germline V lookup: CDR1 KGHSH, CDR2 LQKENI. The CDR3 totals 14 residues. The CDR3 DNA sequence: TGTGCCAGCTCCCTGGACAGCTCCTACAATGAGCAGTTCTTC. This translates into CASSLDSSYNEQFF.

The chain combines TRBV5-4 with TRBJ1-3, with 11 positions matching TRBD1. Germline loops: CDR1 SGHNT, CDR2 YYREEE (reference sequence). The CDR3 length is 18 residues. J gave up 1 base and V 4 bases, and 10 bases lay outside the gene matches. CDR3 loop: CASSQIGTGGESGNTIYF. The CDR3, as DNA: TGTGCCAGCAGCCAAATAGGGACAGGGGGTGAATCTGGAAACACCATATATTTT.